The 5 T cell receptor beta chains reported below all come from one sample, sequenced in a study of T cells after yellow fever vaccination. Each CDR3 protein gets one entry after TCRdb re-called the 5' RACE reads with MiXCR. The repertoire has 550,000 to 750,000 distinct CDR3 sequences, roughly 14% of them found once; the top ten carry around an eighth. The source material was PBMCs, sampled on the day of the yellow fever booster vaccination. The receptors were sampled from a man under 40 who received the YFV17D yellow fever vaccine.

This clonotype was observed a few times. The chain is built from TRBV15 and TRBJ2-2, with D hard to call. CDR1 and CDR2 (germline): LNHNV, YYDKDF (reference sequence). The CDR3 spans 16 residues. V was cut by 4 bases and J by 4 bases, with 16 bases left in between. The CDR3 coding sequence is TGTGCCACCAGCACTTACTCCGGGCCCTCCACCGGGGAGCTGTTTTTT. This sequence encodes CATSTYSGPSTGELFF.

This sequence joins TRBV7-8 and TRBJ1-4; D gene unclear. CDR3 length: 15 residues. Germline CDR1 and CDR2: SGHVS and FQNEAQ. V was trimmed by 1 base and J by 0 bases, leaving 6 bases between them. In DNA form, the CDR3 reads TGTGCCAGCAGCTTAGGCGCGACAACTAATGAAAAACTGTTTTTT. Translated: CASSLGATTNEKLFF.

As for this clonotype: At one end the junction does not follow the germline gene, possibly because of a read error. The rearrangement uses TRBV20-1 and TRBJ2-5; D uncertain. Germline V gene data show CDR1 as DFQATT and CDR2 as SNEGSKA (reference sequence). CDR3 size: 16 residues. CDR3 residues: CCARDFGDLSQETQYF. The CDR3 DNA sequence: TGCTGTGCTAGAGATTTCGGTGACCTCAGCCAAGAGACCCAGTACTTC.

The V and J genes are TRBV20-1 and TRBJ2-6, with 10 bases lining up with TRBD1. CDR3 length equals 13 residues. Germline V gene data show CDR1 as DFQATT and CDR2 as SNEGSKA (reference sequence). The J segment lost 12 bases and the V segment lost 6 bases, leaving 8 bases of the junction unmatched. In DNA, the CDR3 is TGCAGTGCGTGGGACAGGGGAAATGGCGTCCTGACTTTC. Protein sequence: CSAWDRGNGVLTF.

V is TRBV28 and J is TRBJ2-1, with TRBD2 identical over 12 bases. CDR3 length: 17 amino acids. Germline assignment: CDR1 MDHEN and CDR2 SYDVKM. Losses at the gene ends were 4 bases for V and 5 bases for J; bases not matched to a gene: 9. For the CDR3, the DNA is TGTGCCAGCAGTTCCAGACTAGCGGGAGAGAGAAACAATGAGCAGTTCTTC. This translates into CASSSRLAGERNNEQFF.